A selection of T cell receptor beta chains follows, all from one sample in a study of cytomegalovirus exposure and HLA in healthy donors. The table came from immunoSEQ multiplex PCR; TCRdb's copy has only in-frame clones and leaves some out. The profile shows roughly 100,000 clones, 65% to 80% of them singletons. The sample consisted of PBMCs. These TCRs come from a middle-aged woman in good health and CMV-seronegative. The CDR3 runs from the conserved cysteine through the conserved F or W. A D gene is named only where the DNA matches it firmly. Clone size is given for some rows only: seen once, a few or many times, or a class if the clone is expanded.

abundance	d_gene	v_gene	j_gene	CDR3nt	CDR3aa
NA	TRBD2	TRBV7-6	TRBJ2-7	TGTGCCAGCAGCTTGACTAGCGGGACAGCCGAGCAGTACTTC	CASSLTSGTAEQYF
NA	NA	TRBV7-2	TRBJ1-6	TGTGCCAGCAGCTTAGAACAGTTTGTTAATTCACCCCTCCACTTT	CASSLEQFVNSPLHF
NA	TRBD1	TRBV5-6	TRBJ2-2	TGTGCCAGCAGCGGGGGACAGGGGGGAGAGACAGAAACCGGGGAGCTGTTTTTT	CASSGGQGGETETGELFF
NA	NA	TRBV29-1	TRBJ1-2	TGCAGCGTCGCGCAGGGCGCTAACTATGGCTACACCTTC	CSVAQGANYGYTF
NA	NA	TRBV9	TRBJ2-5	TGTGCCAGCAGCATGGACTCCGGAGAGACCCAGTACTTC	CASSMDSGETQYF
NA	NA	TRBV28	TRBJ1-6	TGTGCCAGCAAACTCATAGTGGGGACTCCCTATAATTCACCCCTCCACTTT	CASKLIVGTPYNSPLHF
NA	NA	TRBV25-1	TRBJ1-5	TGTGCCAGCAGTGAAGGGGGGTACCTTCAGCCCCAGCATTTT	CASSEGGYLQPQHF
NA	NA	TRBV1	TRBJ2-5	TGCACCAGCAGCCATTGTAGCGGGGGGGAAGGAGAGACCCAGTACTTC	CTSSHCSGGEGETQYF
NA	TRBD1	TRBV7-9	TRBJ2-7	TGTGCCAGCAGCTCCCAAGACAGGGGTGGAACCTACGAGCAGTACTTC	CASSSQDRGGTYEQYF
NA	NA	TRBV28	TRBJ2-1	TGTGCCAGCAGTTTAGGGGGGGCAGTCGGAAATGAGCAGTTCTTC	CASSLGGAVGNEQFF
NA	NA	TRBV28	TRBJ1-1	TGTGCCAGCAGATTCGAGGGGAACACTGAAGCTTTCTTT	CASRFEGNTEAFF
few	NA	TRBV6-6	TRBJ2-3	TGTGCCAGCACGCCAAGGACGGCGGGAAAAACAGATACGCAGTATTTT	CASTPRTAGKTDTQYF
NA	TRBD2	TRBV7-2	TRBJ2-7	TGTGCCAGCAGCCGGACTAGCGGGAGTTACGAGCAGTACTTC	CASSRTSGSYEQYF
NA	TRBD1	TRBV30	TRBJ2-3	TGTGCCTGGGAACAGGGGGCAGATACGCAGTATTTT	CAWEQGADTQYF
few	TRBD1	TRBV7-9	TRBJ1-2	TGTGCCAGCAGCTTTGGGACAGGGCTTGTTTATGGCTACACCTTC	CASSFGTGLVYGYTF
NA	TRBD2	TRBV7-2	TRBJ2-5	TGTGCCAGCAGCTCCGGGGGGGGACGGAAAGAGACCCAGTACTTC	CASSSGGGRKETQYF
NA	NA	TRBV6-1	TRBJ2-1	TGTGCCAGCAGTGAAGTCGGGAGTGAGCAGTTCTTC	CASSEVGSEQFF
NA	NA	TRBV7-9	TRBJ1-1	TGTGCCAGCAGCTTACAGACAGGAACTGAAGCTTTCTTT	CASSLQTGTEAFF
NA	NA	TRBV30	TRBJ1-2	TGTGCCTCACAGGGAGACTATGGCTACACCTTC	CASQGDYGYTF
NA	NA	TRBV19	TRBJ1-1	TGTGCCAGTAATCAATTACAGGGTGGTATGAACACTGAAGCTTTCTTT	CASNQLQGGMNTEAFF
once	TRBD2	TRBV27	TRBJ2-7	TGTGCCAGCAGTTCTAGCGGGGGAGGGTACGAGCAGTACTTC	CASSSSGGGYEQYF
few	TRBD1	TRBV19	TRBJ1-1	TGTGCCAGTAGGGGACAGGGGACTGGCACTGAAGCTTTCTTT	CASRGQGTGTEAFF
NA	NA	TRBV28	TRBJ1-2	TGTGCCAGCAGTTTAGTAGAGACAGCTTTCTACACCTTC	CASSLVETAFYTF
NA	NA	TRBV29-1	TRBJ2-1	TGCAGCGTTGAATTCTACAGGGACCTACAAGGGCACTACAATGAGCAGTTCTTC	CSVEFYRDLQGHYNEQFF
few	NA	TRBV6-5	TRBJ1-2	TGTGCCAGTACACAGGGTTCCAATACTGTCTATGGCTACACCTTC	CASTQGSNTVYGYTF
NA	TRBD2	TRBV27	TRBJ2-1	TGTGCCAGCACGGGACTAGCGGACTTCAATGAGCAGTTCTTC	CASTGLADFNEQFF
NA	NA	TRBV10-1	TRBJ2-1	TGCGCCAGCAGTGATAGCGGGACAGCCTACAATGAGCAGTTCTTC	CASSDSGTAYNEQFF
NA	TRBD1	TRBV28	TRBJ2-5	TGTGCCAGCAGACACTGGACAGGGGGCGAGAGAGAGACCCAGTACTTC	CASRHWTGGERETQYF
NA	NA	TRBV11-3	TRBJ2-1	TGTGCCAGCAGCTTACAGGGTGATGAGCAGTTCTTC	CASSLQGDEQFF
NA	NA	TRBV5-4	TRBJ2-3	TGTGCCAGCAGCGACAGGAGCACAGATACGCAGTATTTT	CASSDRSTDTQYF
once	TRBD1	TRBV29-1	TRBJ1-1	TGCAGCGTTGGGGACAGCGAGGTAACTGAAGCTTTCTTT	CSVGDSEVTEAFF
NA	TRBD1	TRBV7-2	TRBJ2-3	TGTGCCAGCAGCTTACTAGGGGGACAGGGTCCTAATACGCAGTATTTT	CASSLLGGQGPNTQYF
NA	TRBD2	TRBV5-1	TRBJ2-1	TGCGCCAGCAGCTTGTTGTCTAGCGGGAACAATGAGCAGTTCTTC	CASSLLSSGNNEQFF
NA	NA	TRBV5-4	TRBJ2-1	TGTGCCAGCAGCTTGGGGGGCCGGGACAATGAGCAGTTCTTC	CASSLGGRDNEQFF
NA	TRBD1	TRBV28	TRBJ2-7	TGTGCCAGCAGTTTCACCGGGACAGGGGGCAACGAGCAGTACTTC	CASSFTGTGGNEQYF
NA	TRBD1	TRBV7-9	TRBJ2-7	TGTGCCAGCAGCCCCCAAGGGGGCCTAGACAGGGCCCCCTACGAGCAGTACTTC	CASSPQGGLDRAPYEQYF
NA	NA	TRBV6-1	TRBJ1-5	TGTGCCAGCAGTGAATTTTCCCCGGGGGATCAGCCCCAGCATTTT	CASSEFSPGDQPQHF
NA	NA	TRBV27	TRBJ1-1	TGTGCCAGCAGTCTATCAAACAGGGCAGAAGCTTTCTTT	CASSLSNRAEAFF
NA	TRBD2	TRBV5-4	TRBJ2-3	TGTGCCAGCAGAAGGCGGGGGGGCGAAGATACGCAGTATTTT	CASRRRGGEDTQYF
NA	NA	TRBV19	TRBJ1-4	TGTGCCAGTAGTCCCCCCAGGTCGGGGGAGAATGAAAAACTGTTTTTT	CASSPPRSGENEKLFF
NA	NA	TRBV30	TRBJ1-5	TGTGCCTGGAGTCGGTGGGGCGAGGGGACTAATCAGCCCCAGCATTTT	CAWSRWGEGTNQPQHF
NA	NA	TRBV14	TRBJ2-7	TGTGCCAGCAGCCTAATGTCCTACGAGCAGTACTTC	CASSLMSYEQYF
NA	TRBD2	TRBV10-2	TRBJ2-1	TGCGCCAGCAGTAGCGGGAGGTCAAACAATGAGCAGTTCTTC	CASSSGRSNNEQFF
NA	NA	TRBV27	TRBJ2-7	TGTGCCAGCAGTTTAGAGGGGGGGGCGCAGTACTTC	CASSLEGGAQYF
once	TRBD1	TRBV19	TRBJ1-5	TGTGCCAGTAGGGGACAGTTCGAAAATCAGCCCCAGCATTTT	CASRGQFENQPQHF
NA	TRBD2	TRBV19	TRBJ2-6	TGTGCCAGTAGTATAGCGGGGGGGCGGTCTGGGGCCAACGTCCTGACTTTC	CASSIAGGRSGANVLTF
NA	NA	TRBV27	TRBJ1-4	TGTGCCAGCAGTTTAAGTACAGGAGAAAATGAAAAACTGTTTTTT	CASSLSTGENEKLFF
NA	NA	TRBV21-1	TRBJ1-5	TGTGCCAGCAGATCGACAGGGGAGTATAGCAATCAGCCCCAGCATTTT	CASRSTGEYSNQPQHF
NA	TRBD1	TRBV9	TRBJ1-2	TGTGCCAGCAGCGGGGACAGATTTAACTATGGCTACACCTTC	CASSGDRFNYGYTF
NA	TRBD1	TRBV9	TRBJ1-2	TGTGCCAGCAGCCTCCGGGACAGGGGTGGTGGCTACACCTTC	CASSLRDRGGGYTF
few	NA	TRBV7-9	TRBJ2-7	TGTGCCAGCAGCTGGGGCAGGGCGAGCTCCTACGAGCAGTACTTC	CASSWGRASSYEQYF
NA	TRBD2	TRBV9	TRBJ2-3	TGTGCCAGCAGCGTAGACCCTTTAGCGGGGCACACAGATACGCAGTATTTT	CASSVDPLAGHTDTQYF
NA	NA	TRBV6-6	TRBJ2-1	TGTGCCAGCAGTTACACTAGCTCCTACAATGAGCAGTTCTTC	CASSYTSSYNEQFF
NA	TRBD1	TRBV7-9	TRBJ1-5	TGTGCCAGCAGCCCGACAGGGTCAAGCAATCAGCCCCAGCATTTT	CASSPTGSSNQPQHF
NA	NA	TRBV28	TRBJ1-3	TGTGCCAGCAGTCTATCACACTCTGGAAACACCATATATTTT	CASSLSHSGNTIYF
NA	NA	TRBV2	TRBJ2-3	TGTGCCAGCAAGCTACAGGCCGTCCCCTATACGCAGTATTTT	CASKLQAVPYTQYF
NA	NA	TRBV6-1	TRBJ2-7	TGTGCCAGCAGTAGATTACAGGGTGAGCAGTACTTC	CASSRLQGEQYF